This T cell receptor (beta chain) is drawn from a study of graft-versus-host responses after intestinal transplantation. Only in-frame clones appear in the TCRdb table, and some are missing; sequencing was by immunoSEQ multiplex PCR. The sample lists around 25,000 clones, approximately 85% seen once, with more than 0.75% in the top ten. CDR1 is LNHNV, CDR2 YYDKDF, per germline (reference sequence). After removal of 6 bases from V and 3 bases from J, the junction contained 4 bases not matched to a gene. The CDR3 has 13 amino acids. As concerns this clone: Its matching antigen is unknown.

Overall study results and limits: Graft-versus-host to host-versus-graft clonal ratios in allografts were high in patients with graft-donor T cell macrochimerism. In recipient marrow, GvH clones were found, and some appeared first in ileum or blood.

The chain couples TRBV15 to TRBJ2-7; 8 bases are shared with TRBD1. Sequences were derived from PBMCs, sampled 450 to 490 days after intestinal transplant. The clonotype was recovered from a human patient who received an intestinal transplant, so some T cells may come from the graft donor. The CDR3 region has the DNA TGTGCCACCAGGGAGGACAGGGACTACGAGCAGTACTTC. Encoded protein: CATREDRDYEQYF.